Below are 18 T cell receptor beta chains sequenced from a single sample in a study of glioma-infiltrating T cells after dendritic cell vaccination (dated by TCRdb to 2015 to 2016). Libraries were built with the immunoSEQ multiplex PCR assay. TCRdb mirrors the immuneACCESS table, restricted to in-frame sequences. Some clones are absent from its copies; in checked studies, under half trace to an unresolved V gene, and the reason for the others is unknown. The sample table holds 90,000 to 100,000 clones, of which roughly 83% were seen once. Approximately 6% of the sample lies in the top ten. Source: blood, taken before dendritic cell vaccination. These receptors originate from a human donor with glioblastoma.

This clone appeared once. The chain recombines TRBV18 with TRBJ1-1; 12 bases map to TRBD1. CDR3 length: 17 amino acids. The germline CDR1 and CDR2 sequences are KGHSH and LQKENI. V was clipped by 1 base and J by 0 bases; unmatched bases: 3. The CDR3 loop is CASSPQGQGAMNTEAFF. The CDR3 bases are TGTGCCAGCTCACCACAGGGACAGGGGGCCATGAACACTGAAGCTTTCTTT.

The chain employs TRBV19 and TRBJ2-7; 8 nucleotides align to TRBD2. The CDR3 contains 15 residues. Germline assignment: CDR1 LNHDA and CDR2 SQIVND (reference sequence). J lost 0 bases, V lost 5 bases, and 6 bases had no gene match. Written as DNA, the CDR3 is TGTGCCAGTAGTCCTTATACTAGCGGCTCCTACGAGCAGTACTTC. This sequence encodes CASSPYTSGSYEQYF.

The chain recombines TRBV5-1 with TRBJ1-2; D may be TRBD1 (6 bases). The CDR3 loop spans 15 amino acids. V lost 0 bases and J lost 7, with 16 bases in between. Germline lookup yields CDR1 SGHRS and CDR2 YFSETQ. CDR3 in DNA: TGCGCCAGCAGCTTGGAGGGGGTACAGGGTCCTGGCTACACCTTC. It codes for CASSLEGVQGPGYTF.

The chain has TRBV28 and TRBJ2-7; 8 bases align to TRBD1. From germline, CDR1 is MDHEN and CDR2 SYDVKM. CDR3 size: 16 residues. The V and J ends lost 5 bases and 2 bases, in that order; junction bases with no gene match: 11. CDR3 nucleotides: TGTGCCAGCAGTACCCGGACAGGGCGGACCACCTACGAGCAGTACTTC. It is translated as CASSTRTGRTTYEQYF. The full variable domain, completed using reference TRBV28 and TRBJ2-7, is DVKVTQSSRYLVKRTGEKVFLECVQDMDHENMFWYRQDPGLGLRLIYFSYDVKMKEKGDIPEGYSVSREKKERFSLILESASTNQTSMYLCASSTRTGRTTYEQYFGPGTRLTVT.

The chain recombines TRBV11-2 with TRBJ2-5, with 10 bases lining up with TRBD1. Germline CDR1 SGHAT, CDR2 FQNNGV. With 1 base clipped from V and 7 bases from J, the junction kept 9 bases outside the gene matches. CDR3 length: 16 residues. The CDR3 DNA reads TGTGCCAGCAGCTTAGGACAGGGGGCCCTTAGAGGGACCCAGTACTTC. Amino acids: CASSLGQGALRGTQYF. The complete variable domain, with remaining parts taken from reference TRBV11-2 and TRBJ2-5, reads EAGVAQSPRYKIIEKRQSVAFWCNPISGHATLYWYQQILGQGPKLLIQFQNNGVVDDSQLPKDRFSAERLKGVDSTLKIQPAKLEDSAVYLCASSLGQGALRGTQYFGPGTRLLVL.

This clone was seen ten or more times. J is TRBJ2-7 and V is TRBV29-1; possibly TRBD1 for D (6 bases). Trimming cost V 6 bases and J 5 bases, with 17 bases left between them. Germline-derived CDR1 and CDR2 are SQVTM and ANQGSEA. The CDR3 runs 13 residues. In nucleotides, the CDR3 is TGCAGCGTCAAACCCCGGGACACTCACGAGCAGTACTTC. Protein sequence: CSVKPRDTHEQYF.

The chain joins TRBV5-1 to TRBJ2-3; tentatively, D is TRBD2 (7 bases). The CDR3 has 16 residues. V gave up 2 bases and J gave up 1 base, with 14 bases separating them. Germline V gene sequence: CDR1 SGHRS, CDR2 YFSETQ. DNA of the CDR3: TGCGCCAGCAGCTTCTCCGCGGGGGCCCGCACAGATACGCAGTATTTT. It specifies CASSFSAGARTDTQYF.

DNA for the CDR3: TGCGCCAGCAGCTTAGGGACAGGGTTAGGGACGCAGTATTTT. Amino acid sequence: CASSLGTGLGTQYF. This sequence joins TRBV5-1 and TRBJ2-3, with 9 bases identical to TRBD1. The CDR3 contains 14 residues. The V gene's germline CDR1 is SGHRS and CDR2 YFSETQ. J lost 9 bases, V lost 2 bases, and 7 bases had no gene match.

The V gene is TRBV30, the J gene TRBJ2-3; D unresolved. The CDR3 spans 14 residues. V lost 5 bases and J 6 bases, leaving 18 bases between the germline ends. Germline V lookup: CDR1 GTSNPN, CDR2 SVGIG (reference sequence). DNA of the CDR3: TGTGCCTGGGGAGCCCAGATAGCCCTGGATACGCAGTATTTT. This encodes CAWGAQIALDTQYF.

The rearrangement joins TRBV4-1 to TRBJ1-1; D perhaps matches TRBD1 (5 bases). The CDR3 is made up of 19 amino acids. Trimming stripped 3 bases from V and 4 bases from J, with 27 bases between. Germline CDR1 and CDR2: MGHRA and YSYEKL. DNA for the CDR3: TGCGCCAGCAGCCACAGTACCGGAAGGGGCCTCATTTTTCTCACTGAAGCTTTCTTT. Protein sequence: CASSHSTGRGLIFLTEAFF.

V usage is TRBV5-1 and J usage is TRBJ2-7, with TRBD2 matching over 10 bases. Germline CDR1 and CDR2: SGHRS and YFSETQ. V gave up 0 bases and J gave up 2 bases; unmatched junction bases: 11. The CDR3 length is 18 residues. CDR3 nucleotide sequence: TGCGCCAGCAGCTTGGTCGCTAGCGGGAGACGGGCACCCTACGAGCAGTACTTC. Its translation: CASSLVASGRRAPYEQYF.

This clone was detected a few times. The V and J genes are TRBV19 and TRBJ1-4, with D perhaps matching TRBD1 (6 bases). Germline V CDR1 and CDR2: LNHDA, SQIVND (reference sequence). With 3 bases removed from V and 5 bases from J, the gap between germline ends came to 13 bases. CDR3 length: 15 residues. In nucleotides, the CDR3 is TGTGCCAGTAGTATGGACAGCCTCTCAAATGAAAAACTGTTTTTT. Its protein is CASSMDSLSNEKLFF.

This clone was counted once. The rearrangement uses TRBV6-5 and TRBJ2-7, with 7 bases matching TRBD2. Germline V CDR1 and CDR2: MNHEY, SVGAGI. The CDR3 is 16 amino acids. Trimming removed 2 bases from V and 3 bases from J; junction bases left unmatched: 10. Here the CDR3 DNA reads TGTGCCAGCAGTTACGCGGCGGGAGCCTTGAACTACGAGCAGTACTTC. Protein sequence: CASSYAAGALNYEQYF.

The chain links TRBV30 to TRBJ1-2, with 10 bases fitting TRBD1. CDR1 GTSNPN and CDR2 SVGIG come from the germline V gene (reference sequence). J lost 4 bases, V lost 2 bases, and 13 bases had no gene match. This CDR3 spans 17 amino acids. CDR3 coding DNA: TGTGCCTGGAGTCCGGCCGGGACAGGGGCTTTGGGCTATGGCTACACCTTC. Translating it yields CAWSPAGTGALGYGYTF.

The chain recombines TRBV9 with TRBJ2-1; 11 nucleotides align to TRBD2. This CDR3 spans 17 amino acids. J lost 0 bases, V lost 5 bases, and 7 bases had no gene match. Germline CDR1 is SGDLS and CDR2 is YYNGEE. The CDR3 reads CASSLELAGDSYNEQFF. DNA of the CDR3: TGTGCCAGCAGTCTTGAACTAGCGGGAGACTCCTACAATGAGCAGTTCTTC.

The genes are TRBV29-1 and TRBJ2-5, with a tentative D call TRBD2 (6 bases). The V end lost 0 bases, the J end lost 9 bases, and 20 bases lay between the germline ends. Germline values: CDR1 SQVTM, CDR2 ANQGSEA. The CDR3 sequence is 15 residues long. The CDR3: CSVEDLRGTGSSQYF. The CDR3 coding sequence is TGCAGCGTTGAAGACCTCCGTGGGACTGGGTCGTCCCAGTACTTC. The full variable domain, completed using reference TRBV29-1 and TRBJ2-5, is SAVISQKPSRDICQRGTSLTIQCQVDSQVTMMFWYRQQPGQSLTLIATANQGSEATYESGFVIDKFPISRPNLTFSTLTVSNMSPEDSSIYLCSVEDLRGTGSSQYFGPGTRLLVL.

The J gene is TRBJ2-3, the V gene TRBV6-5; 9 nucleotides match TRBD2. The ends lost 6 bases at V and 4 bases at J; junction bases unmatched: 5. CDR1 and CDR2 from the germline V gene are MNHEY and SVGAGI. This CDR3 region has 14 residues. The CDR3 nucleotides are TGTGCCAGCAGGCGCGGGGGGGCCGCAGATACGCAGTATTTT. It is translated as CASRRGGAADTQYF.

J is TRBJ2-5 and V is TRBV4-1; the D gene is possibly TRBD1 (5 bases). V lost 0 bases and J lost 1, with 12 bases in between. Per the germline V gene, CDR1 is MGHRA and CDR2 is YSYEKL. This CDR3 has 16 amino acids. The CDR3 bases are TGCGCCAGCAGCCAAGATATGCAGGGTGGCCAAGAGACCCAGTACTTC. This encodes CASSQDMQGGQETQYF.